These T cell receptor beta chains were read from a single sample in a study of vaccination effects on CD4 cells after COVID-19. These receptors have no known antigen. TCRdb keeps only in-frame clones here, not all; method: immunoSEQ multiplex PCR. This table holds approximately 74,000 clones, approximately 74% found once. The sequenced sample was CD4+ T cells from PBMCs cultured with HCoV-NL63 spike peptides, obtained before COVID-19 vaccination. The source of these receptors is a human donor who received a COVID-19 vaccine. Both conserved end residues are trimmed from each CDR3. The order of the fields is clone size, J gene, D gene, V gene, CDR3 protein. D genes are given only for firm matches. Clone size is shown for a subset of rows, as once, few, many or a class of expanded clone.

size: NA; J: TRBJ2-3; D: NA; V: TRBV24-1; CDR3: ATAGRGKVADTQY
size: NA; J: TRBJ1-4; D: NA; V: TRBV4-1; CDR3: ASSQENQSGGKLF
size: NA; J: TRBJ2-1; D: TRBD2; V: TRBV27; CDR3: ASSPLRGVYNEQF
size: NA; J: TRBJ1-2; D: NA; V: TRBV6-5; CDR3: ASSYSRLANYGYT
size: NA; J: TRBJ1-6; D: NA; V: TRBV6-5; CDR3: ASRPQGYNSPLH
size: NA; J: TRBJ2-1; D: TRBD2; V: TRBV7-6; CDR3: ASSPGLAQYNEQF
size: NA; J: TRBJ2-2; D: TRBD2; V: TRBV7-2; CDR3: ASSLDPGGHTGELF
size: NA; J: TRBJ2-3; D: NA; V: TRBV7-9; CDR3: ASSLGGGRDTQY
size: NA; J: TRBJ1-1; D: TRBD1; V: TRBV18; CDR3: ASSNTGVAEAF
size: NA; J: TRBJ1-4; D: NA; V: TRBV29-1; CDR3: SVESRDNEKLF
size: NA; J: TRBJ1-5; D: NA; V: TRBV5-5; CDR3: ASSLVPQLENQPQH
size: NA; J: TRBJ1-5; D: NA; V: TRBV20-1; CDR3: SASGGGAEPQH
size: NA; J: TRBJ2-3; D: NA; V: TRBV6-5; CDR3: ASSSRGGTDTQY
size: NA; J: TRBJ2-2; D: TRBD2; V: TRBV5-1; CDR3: ASSLVGGGSNTGELF
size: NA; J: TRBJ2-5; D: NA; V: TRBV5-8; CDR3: ASPGVPGASEETQY
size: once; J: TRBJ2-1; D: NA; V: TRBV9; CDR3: ASSQGRGVRNEQF
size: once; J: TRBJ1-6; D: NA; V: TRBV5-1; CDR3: ASSFTGTDLNSPLH
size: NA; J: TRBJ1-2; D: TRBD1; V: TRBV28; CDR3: ASSLGTGQGYT
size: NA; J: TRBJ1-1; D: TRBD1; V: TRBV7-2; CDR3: ASSLQGGFTEAF
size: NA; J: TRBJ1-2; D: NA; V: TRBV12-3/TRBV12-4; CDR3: ASSFDSYYGYT
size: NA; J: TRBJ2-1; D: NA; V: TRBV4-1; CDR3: ASSPPYPSSYNEQF
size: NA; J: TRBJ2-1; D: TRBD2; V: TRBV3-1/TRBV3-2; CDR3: ASSKRDYAYNEQF
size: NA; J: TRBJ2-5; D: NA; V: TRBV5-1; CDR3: ASSPGREQETQY
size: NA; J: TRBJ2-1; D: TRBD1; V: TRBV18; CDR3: ASSPGTDYNEQF
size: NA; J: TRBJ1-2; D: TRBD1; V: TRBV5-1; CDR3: ASSLGTGGYGYT
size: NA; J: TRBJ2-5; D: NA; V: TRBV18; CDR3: ASSPQETQY
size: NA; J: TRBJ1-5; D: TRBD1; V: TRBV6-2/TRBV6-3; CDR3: ASSYSGTGSNQPQH
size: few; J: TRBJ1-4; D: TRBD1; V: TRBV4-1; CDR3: ASSPRDRDEKLF
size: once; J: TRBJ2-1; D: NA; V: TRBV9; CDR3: ASSVYEGGLIEEQF
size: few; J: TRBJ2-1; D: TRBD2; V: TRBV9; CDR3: ASSDTSGVVSEQF
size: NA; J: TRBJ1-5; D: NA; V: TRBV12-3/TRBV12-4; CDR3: ASRTRGSQPQH
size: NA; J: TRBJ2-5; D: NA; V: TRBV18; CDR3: ASSPPIRANQETQY
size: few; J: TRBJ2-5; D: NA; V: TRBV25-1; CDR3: ASSVGMGLGTQY
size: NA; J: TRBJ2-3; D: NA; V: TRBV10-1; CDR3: ASSEVQGGLSTDTQY
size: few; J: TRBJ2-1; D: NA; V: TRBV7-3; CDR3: ASSLTEYNEQF
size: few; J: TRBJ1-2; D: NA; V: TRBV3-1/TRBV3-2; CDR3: ASSRGPDGYT
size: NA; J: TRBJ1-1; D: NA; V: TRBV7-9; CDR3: ASSLAWESEAF
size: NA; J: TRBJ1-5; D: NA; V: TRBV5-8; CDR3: ASSFIPQPQH
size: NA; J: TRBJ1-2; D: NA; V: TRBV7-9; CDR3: ASSLIGNSTNYGYT
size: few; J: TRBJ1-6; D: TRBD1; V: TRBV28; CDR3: ASREGQGSNSPLH
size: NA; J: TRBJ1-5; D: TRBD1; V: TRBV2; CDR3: ASSGTGDQPQH
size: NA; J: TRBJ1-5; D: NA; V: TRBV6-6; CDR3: ASRDKRGQPQH
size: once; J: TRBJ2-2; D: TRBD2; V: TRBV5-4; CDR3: ASSPTSGGANTGELF
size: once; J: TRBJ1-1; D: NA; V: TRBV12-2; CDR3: ASRLGSPLNTEAF
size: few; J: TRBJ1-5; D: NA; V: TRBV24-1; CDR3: ATGVDQPQH
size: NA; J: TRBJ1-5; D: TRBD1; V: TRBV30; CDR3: AWSGRGQGRQPQH
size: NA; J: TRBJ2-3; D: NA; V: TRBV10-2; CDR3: ASRAGTDTQY
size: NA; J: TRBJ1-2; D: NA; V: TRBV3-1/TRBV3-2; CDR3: ASSQENRYYGYT
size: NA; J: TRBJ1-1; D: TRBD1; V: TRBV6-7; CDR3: ASSYYGQDTEAF
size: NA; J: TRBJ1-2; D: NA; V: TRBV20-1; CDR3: SAIDNYGYT
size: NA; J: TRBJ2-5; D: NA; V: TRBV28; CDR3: ASRAGFQETQY
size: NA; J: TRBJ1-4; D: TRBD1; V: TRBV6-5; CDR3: ASRRDRENEKLF